What follows are 9 T cell receptor beta chains derived from one specimen sequenced in a study of blood T cell repertoires in COVID-19. Profiled with immunoSEQ multiplex PCR; TCRdb holds only in-frame clones, not every one. The sample consists of more than 85,000 clones, about 76% of them appearing once. The sample taken for sequencing was peripheral blood. Receptors were obtained from a woman in her sixties or seventies with acute or convalescent COVID-19.

The chain joins TRBV4-3 to TRBJ2-5, with D perhaps TRBD1 (5 bases). Deletions cut 4 bases from V and 2 bases from J, with 8 bases between. CDR1 and CDR2 from the germline V gene are LGHNA and YSLEER. This CDR3 is 13 amino acids long. CDR3 DNA sequence: TGCGCCAGCAGCCTCAGACAGCAAGAGACCCAGTACTTC. It is translated as CASSLRQQETQYF.

The chain carries TRBV6-5 and TRBJ2-4, with 8 bases matching TRBD2. In germline, CDR1 is MNHEY, CDR2 SVGAGI. The CDR3 loop spans 15 amino acids. The junction had 2 bases not matched to a gene; V was cut back by 4 bases and J by 0 bases. The CDR3 here is CASSSGGLAKNIQYF. In DNA form, the CDR3 reads TGTGCCAGCAGTTCGGGGGGGCTAGCCAAAAACATTCAGTACTTC.

The J gene is TRBJ2-7, the V gene TRBV5-8; 8 bases match TRBD1. The V and J ends lost 4 bases and 0 bases, in that order; junction bases with no gene match: 6. CDR1 SGHTS and CDR2 YDEGEE come from the germline V gene. The CDR3 runs 15 residues. The CDR3 sequence: CASSQGQVTSYEQYF. The CDR3 DNA reads as TGTGCCAGCAGCCAGGGACAGGTGACCTCCTACGAGCAGTACTTC. Supplemented by reference TRBV5-8 and TRBJ2-7, the full variable domain reads EAGVTQSPTHLIKTRGQQATLRCSPISGHTSVYWYQQALGLGLQFLLWYDEGEERNRGNFPPRFSGRQFPNYSSELNVNALELEDSALYLCASSQGQVTSYEQYFGPGTRLTVT.

The CDR3 reads CASSHDRVDQPQHF. The CDR3 DNA is TGTGCCAGCAGTCACGACAGGGTTGATCAGCCCCAGCATTTT. The rearrangement uses TRBV2 and TRBJ1-5; 7 bases are a match to TRBD1. The germline V gene has CDR1 SNHLY and CDR2 FYNNEI. V lost 5 bases to trimming and J lost 5 bases; unmatched junction nucleotides: 6. The CDR3 extends over 14 amino acids.

J is TRBJ2-5 and V is TRBV6-5; 7 positions agree with TRBD2. This CDR3 comprises 14 residues. The trim removed 2 bases at V and 4 bases at J, leaving 4 bases unmatched. Germline loops: CDR1 MNHEY, CDR2 SVGAGI. The CDR3 DNA follows: TGTGCCAGCAGTTACGTGGCGGGGGTAGAGACCCAGTACTTC. Its protein product is CASSYVAGVETQYF.

The chain combines TRBV5-1 with TRBJ1-4, with TRBD1 matching over 11 bases. The CDR3 is made up of 18 amino acids. After removal of 3 bases from V and 2 bases from J, the junction contained 9 bases not matched to a gene. The germline V gene encodes CDR1 SGHRS and CDR2 YFSETQ. CDR3 nucleotides: TGCGCCAGCAGCTCCGGGACAGGGGGGCAAACGACTAATGAAAAACTGTTTTTT. Its protein is CASSSGTGGQTTNEKLFF.

The chain employs TRBV7-5 and TRBJ1-2; the table's TRBD1 call for D was not verified on the DNA. TRBV7-5 has pseudogene status. There are 14 residues in the CDR3. CDR3 residues: CARSLGRTGYGYTF. In DNA, the CDR3 is TGTGCCAGAAGCTTAGGCCGGACAGGGTATGGCTACACCTTC.

The chain is built from TRBV7-2 and TRBJ1-2, with D tentatively TRBD1 (5 bases). CDR1 SGHTA and CDR2 FQGNSA come from the germline V gene. This CDR3 comprises 16 residues. The ends were cut back, 4 bases at V and 2 bases at J, with 17 bases in the middle. CDR3 DNA sequence: TGTGCCAGCAGCTACGGGGGTCTTGTCGGGAACTATGGCTACACCTTC. This codes for CASSYGGLVGNYGYTF.

The rearrangement joins TRBV14 to TRBJ2-7, with TRBD1 identical over 7 bases. The ends lost 3 bases at V and 3 bases at J; junction bases unmatched: 11. CDR1 is SGHDN, CDR2 FVKESK, per germline. The CDR3 consists of 16 residues. Here the CDR3 reads CASSHLTGPRLYEQYF. The CDR3 DNA sequence: TGTGCCAGCAGCCACCTGACAGGGCCGCGACTCTACGAGCAGTACTTC.